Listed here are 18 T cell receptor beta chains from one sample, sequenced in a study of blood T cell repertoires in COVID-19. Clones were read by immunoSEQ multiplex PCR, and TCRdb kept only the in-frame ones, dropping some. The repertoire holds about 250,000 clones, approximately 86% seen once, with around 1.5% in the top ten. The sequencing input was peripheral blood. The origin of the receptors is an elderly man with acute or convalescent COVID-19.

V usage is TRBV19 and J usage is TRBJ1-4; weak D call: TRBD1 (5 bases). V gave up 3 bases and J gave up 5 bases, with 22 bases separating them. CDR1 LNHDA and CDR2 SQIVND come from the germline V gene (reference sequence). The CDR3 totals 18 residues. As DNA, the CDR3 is TGTGCCAGTAGTATGACAGCTCTAGACCTCGGGCCGAATGAAAAACTGTTTTTT. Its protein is CASSMTALDLGPNEKLFF.

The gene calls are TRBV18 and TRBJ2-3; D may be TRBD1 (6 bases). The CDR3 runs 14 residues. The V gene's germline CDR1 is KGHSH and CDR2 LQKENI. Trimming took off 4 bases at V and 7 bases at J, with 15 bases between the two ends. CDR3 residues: CASSLGQHPNTQYF. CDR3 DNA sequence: TGTGCCAGCTCACTCGGACAGCACCCAAATACGCAGTATTTT.

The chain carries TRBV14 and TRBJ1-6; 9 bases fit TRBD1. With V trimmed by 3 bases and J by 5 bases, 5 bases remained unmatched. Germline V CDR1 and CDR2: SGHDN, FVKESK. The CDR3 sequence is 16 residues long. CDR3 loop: CASSQLQGADNSPLHF. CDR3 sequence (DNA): TGTGCCAGCAGCCAGTTACAGGGGGCCGATAATTCACCCCTCCACTTT.

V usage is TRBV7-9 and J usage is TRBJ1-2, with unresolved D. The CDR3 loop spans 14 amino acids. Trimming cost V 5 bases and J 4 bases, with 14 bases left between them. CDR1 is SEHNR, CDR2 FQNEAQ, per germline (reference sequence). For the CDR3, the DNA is TGTGCCAGCAGCATCCAGCGCGAGGGCTATGGCTACACCTTC. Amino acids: CASSIQREGYGYTF.

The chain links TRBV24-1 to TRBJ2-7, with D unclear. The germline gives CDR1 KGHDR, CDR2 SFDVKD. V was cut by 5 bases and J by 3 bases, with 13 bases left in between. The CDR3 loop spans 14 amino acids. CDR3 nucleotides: TGTGCCACCAGTGCCGTTGGAGCGCACTACGAGCAGTACTTC. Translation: CATSAVGAHYEQYF.

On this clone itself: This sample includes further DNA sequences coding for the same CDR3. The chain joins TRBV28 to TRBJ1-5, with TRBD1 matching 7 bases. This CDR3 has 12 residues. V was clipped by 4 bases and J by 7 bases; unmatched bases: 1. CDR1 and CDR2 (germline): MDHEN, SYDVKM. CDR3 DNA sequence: TGTGCCAGCAGTTCAGGGGGGCAGCCCCAGCATTTT. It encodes CASSSGGQPQHF.

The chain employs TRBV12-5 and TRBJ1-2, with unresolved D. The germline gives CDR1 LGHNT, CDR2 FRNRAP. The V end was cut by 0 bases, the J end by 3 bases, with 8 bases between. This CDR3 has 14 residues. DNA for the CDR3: TGTGCTAGTGGTTTGGTACCAGGCTACTATGGCTACACCTTC. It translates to CASGLVPGYYGYTF.

Written as DNA, the CDR3 is TGTGCCAGCGCCCAATCCCCAGTTGGCCCGCGAAACAGGGGGACTGAAGCTTTCTTT. This sequence encodes CASAQSPVGPRNRGTEAFF. The V gene is TRBV21-1, the J gene TRBJ1-1; the table gives TRBD1 as D, unverified against the DNA. TRBV21-1 is recorded as a pseudogene. This CDR3 region has 19 residues.

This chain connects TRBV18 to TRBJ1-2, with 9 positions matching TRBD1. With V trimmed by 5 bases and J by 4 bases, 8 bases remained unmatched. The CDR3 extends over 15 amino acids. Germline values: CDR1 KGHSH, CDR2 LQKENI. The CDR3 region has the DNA TGTGCCAGCTCAACCTCACAGGGGGCGGTCTATGGCTACACCTTC. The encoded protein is CASSTSQGAVYGYTF.

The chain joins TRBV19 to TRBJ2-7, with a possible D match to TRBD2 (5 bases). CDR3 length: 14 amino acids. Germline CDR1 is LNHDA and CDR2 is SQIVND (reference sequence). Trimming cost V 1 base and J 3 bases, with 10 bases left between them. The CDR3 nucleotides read TGTGCCAGTAGTATAGGGCTAGCAATCTACGAGCAGTACTTC. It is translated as CASSIGLAIYEQYF.

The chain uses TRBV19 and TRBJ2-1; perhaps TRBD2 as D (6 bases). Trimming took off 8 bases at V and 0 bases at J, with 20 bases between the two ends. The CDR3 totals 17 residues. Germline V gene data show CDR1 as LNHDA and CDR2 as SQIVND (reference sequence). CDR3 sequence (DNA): TGTGCCAGTTTTGTGGGCGGGATTACAAGCTCCTACAATGAGCAGTTCTTC. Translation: CASFVGGITSSYNEQFF.

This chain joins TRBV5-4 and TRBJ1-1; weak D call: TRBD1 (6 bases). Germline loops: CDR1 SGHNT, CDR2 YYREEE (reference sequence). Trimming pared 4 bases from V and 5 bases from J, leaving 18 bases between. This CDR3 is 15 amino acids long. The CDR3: CASSPAGAMGTEAFF. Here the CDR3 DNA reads TGTGCCAGCAGCCCGGCGGGGGCGATGGGTACTGAAGCTTTCTTT. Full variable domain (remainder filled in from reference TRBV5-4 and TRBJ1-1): ETGVTQSPTHLIKTRGQQVTLRCSSQSGHNTVSWYQQALGQGPQFIFQYYREEENGRGNFPPRFSGLQFPNYSSELNVNALELDDSALYLCASSPAGAMGTEAFFGQGTRLTVV.

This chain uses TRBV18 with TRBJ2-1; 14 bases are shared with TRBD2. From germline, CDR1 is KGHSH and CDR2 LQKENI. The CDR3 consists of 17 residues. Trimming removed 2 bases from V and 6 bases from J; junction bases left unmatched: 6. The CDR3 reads CASSPGTSGSAGNEQFF. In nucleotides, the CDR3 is TGTGCCAGCTCACCAGGGACTAGCGGGAGTGCCGGCAATGAGCAGTTCTTC.

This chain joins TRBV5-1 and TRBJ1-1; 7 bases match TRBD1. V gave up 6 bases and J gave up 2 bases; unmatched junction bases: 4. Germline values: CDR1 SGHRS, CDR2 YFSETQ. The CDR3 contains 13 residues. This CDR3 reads CASKTGLNTEAFF. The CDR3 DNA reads TGCGCCAGCAAGACAGGGCTAAACACTGAAGCTTTCTTT.

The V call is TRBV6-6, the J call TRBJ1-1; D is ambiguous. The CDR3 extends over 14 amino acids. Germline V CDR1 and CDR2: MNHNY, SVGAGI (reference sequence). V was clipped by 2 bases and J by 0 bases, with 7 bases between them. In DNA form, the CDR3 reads TGTGCCAGCAGTTACCAACAGATGAACACTGAAGCTTTCTTT. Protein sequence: CASSYQQMNTEAFF.

CDR3 DNA sequence: TGTGCCAGCAGCTTAGCGCTCGAGGGGGCGAAGTTCTTC. Its protein product is CASSLALEGAKFF. This chain connects TRBV7-2 to TRBJ2-1; TRBD1 aligns across 7 bases. The CDR3 loop spans 13 amino acids. Germline trimming cut 0 bases from V and 14 bases from J; bases unmatched to any gene: 7. Germline V gives CDR1 SGHTA, CDR2 FQGNSA. Together with reference TRBV7-2 and TRBJ2-1, the CDR3 gives the full variable domain: GAGVSQSPSNKVTEKGKDVELRCDPISGHTALYWYRQSLGQGLEFLIYFQGNSAPDKSGLPSDRFSAERTGGSVSTLTIQRTQQEDSAVYLCASSLALEGAKFFGPGTRLTVL.

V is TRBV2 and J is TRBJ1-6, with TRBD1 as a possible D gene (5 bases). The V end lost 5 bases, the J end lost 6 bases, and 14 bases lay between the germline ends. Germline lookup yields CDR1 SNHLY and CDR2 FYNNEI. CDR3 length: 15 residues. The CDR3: CASSLTDSLNSPLHF. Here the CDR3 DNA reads TGTGCCAGCAGTCTCACCGACAGCCTTAATTCACCCCTCCACTTT.

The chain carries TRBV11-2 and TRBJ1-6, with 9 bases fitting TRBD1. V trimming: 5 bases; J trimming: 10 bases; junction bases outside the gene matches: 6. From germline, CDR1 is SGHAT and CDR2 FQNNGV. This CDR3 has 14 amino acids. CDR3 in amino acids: CASSQGTGPSPLHF. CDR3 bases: TGTGCCAGCAGCCAAGGGACAGGGCCCTCACCCCTCCACTTT.